Listed below are T cell receptor beta chains from one sample, sequenced in a study of blood T cell repertoires in COVID-19. Clones were sequenced by immunoSEQ multiplex PCR, and TCRdb holds only the in-frame ones, with some missing. The table lists about 140,000 clones, about 79% of them singletons. Sequencing was carried out using peripheral blood. Receptors were obtained from an elderly woman with active or convalescent COVID-19. Both conserved end residues are part of each CDR3. A D gene is named only where the DNA matches it firmly. Clone sizes are given selectively: once, few, many, or a class where the clone is expanded.

>TRBV19|TRBJ2-7|-|TRBD1
TGTGCCAGTAGCCAAAACTCAGGGGGCCGCGAGCAGTACTTC
CASSQNSGGREQYF
>TRBV11-2|TRBJ2-1|once|-
TGTGCCAGCAGCCACTATACTAGTTCCCATGAGCAGTTCTTC
CASSHYTSSHEQFF
>TRBV7-8|TRBJ1-5|-|-
TGTGCCAGCACCTTACAGGGCGCCTGGGGCAATCAGCCCCAGCATTTT
CASTLQGAWGNQPQHF
>TRBV6-6|TRBJ1-1|-|-
TGTGCCAGCAGCGATGACAGACATGAAGCTTTCTTT
CASSDDRHEAFF
>TRBV18|TRBJ2-4|once|-
TGTGCCAGCTCAATTTACGAGGCAGTTAAAAACATTCAGTACTTC
CASSIYEAVKNIQYF
>TRBV4-1|TRBJ2-1|-|-
TGCGCCAGCAGCCAAGATCCTGGACAGACCTACGGAGAGCAGTTCTTC
CASSQDPGQTYGEQFF
>TRBV7-8|TRBJ2-3|-|-
TGTGCCAGCAGGCGGGGAAGCACAGATACGCAGTATTTT
CASRRGSTDTQYF
>TRBV15|TRBJ1-5|-|-
TGTGCCACCAGCGCCGGGACACATAGCAATCAGCCCCAGCATTTT
CATSAGTHSNQPQHF
>TRBV5-1|TRBJ2-3|-|TRBD1
TGCGCCAGCAGCTTAACAGGGGATAGCACAGATACGCAGTATTTT
CASSLTGDSTDTQYF
>TRBV18|TRBJ1-2|-|TRBD1
TGTGCCAGCTCACAGGGACAGCACTATGGCTACACCTTC
CASSQGQHYGYTF